A single sample is the source of the 5 T cell receptor beta chains below, sequenced in a study of shared clonotypes between healthy human individuals. Sequenced by immunoSEQ multiplex PCR; TCRdb stores in-frame clones only, minus some. The repertoire consists of about 2,100,000 clones, with under 95% occurring once and the leading ten covering roughly 1.8%. CD8 cells classed as naive were CD45RO-negative and positively selected for CCR7, excluding terminally differentiated effector memory CD45RA+ cells. Material for sequencing was naive CD8+ T cells from PBMCs. The source of these receptors is a man aged 18 to 30 in good health. Some clones in this sample may be carry-over from other donors' samples.

The chain employs TRBV9 and TRBJ2-7, with D possibly matching TRBD1 (6 bases). The length of the CDR3 is 15 residues. The germline V gene encodes CDR1 SGDLS and CDR2 YYNGEE. Trimming left V 3 bases short and J 5 bases short, with 18 bases between. The CDR3 sequence: CASSAGTPNPHEQYF. The CDR3 bases are TGTGCCAGCAGCGCCGGGACACCAAACCCCCACGAGCAGTACTTC.

A word on this clone: Additional DNA sequences in this sample encode the identical CDR3. The gene calls are TRBV28 and TRBJ2-1; D is unresolved. Trimming took 3 bases from V and 10 from J, leaving 10 bases between them. The CDR3 runs 12 residues. From germline, CDR1 is MDHEN and CDR2 SYDVKM. The CDR3 spells CASSFFGREQFF. The DNA of the CDR3 is TGTGCCAGCAGTTTTTTCGGGCGGGAGCAGTTCTTC.

The chain employs TRBV10-1 and TRBJ1-4; D remains unclear. The V and J ends lost 5 bases and 4 bases respectively, with 20 bases between them. The CDR3 extends over 17 amino acids. CDR1 and CDR2 from the germline V gene are WNHNN and SYGVQD (reference sequence). This chain's CDR3 is CASSRPDRKMGNEKLFF. As DNA, the CDR3 is TGCGCCAGCAGTAGACCGGACCGCAAGATGGGTAATGAAAAACTGTTTTTT.

V and J are TRBV5-5 and TRBJ2-7, with D perhaps matching TRBD1 (5 bases). CDR1 is SGHKS and CDR2 is YYEKEE in the germline V gene (reference sequence). The V and J ends lost 2 bases and 3 bases respectively, with 12 bases between them. The CDR3 spans 14 residues. CDR3 bases: TGTGCCAGCAGCTTATACCAGGGCAGCTACGAGCAGTACTTC. The encoded protein is CASSLYQGSYEQYF.

This clone was counted a few times. The gene calls are TRBV4-1 and TRBJ2-1; 7 bases are shared with TRBD2. Germline CDR1 and CDR2: MGHRA and YSYEKL. The junction had 10 bases not matched to a gene; V was cut back by 0 bases and J by 2 bases. The CDR3 is 18 amino acids. The CDR3 reads CASSQESGSGLAYNEQFF. DNA of the CDR3: TGCGCCAGCAGCCAAGAAAGTGGGTCTGGACTAGCCTACAATGAGCAGTTCTTC.